Listed below are T cell receptor beta chains from one sample, sequenced in a study of T cells in Graves' hyperthyroidism and ophthalmopathy. MiXCR, applied by TCRdb to the multiplex PCR reads, yields one record per CDR3 protein. The sample carries fewer than 450,000 distinct CDR3 sequences, over 13% recorded once. Sequenced sample: blood. Receptors originate from a man in his fifties with Graves' ophthalmopathy. Each CDR3 is given with its conserved first and last residue. Fields, in order: clone size, V gene, CDR3 protein. The size field is filled for only some rows; it gives once, few, many or a size class.

size: many
V: TRBV7-9
CDR3: CASSLSVDGELFF

size: -
V: TRBV7-9
CDR3: CASIKGGGQSSYNEQFF

size: few
V: TRBV9
CDR3: CASSVGGLDNEQFF

size: few
V: TRBV25-1
CDR3: CASSPQDTNYGYTF

size: few
V: TRBV15
CDR3: CATCREGLNQETQYF

size: few
V: TRBV29-1
CDR3: CSVARGDYEQYF

size: many
V: TRBV20-1
CDR3: CSARSEQPGRMETQYF

size: many
V: TRBV5-1
CDR3: CASSFSLAGYYEQYF

size: -
V: TRBV20-1
CDR3: CSARGGSGGQGVIYYEQYF

size: -
V: TRBV19
CDR3: CASSNMETQYF

size: -
V: TRBV20-1
CDR3: CSQTGISFTDTQYF

size: many
V: TRBV27
CDR3: CASSFQGSPYEQYF

size: -
V: TRBV19
CDR3: CASSIGGSQHF

size: many
V: TRBV28
CDR3: CASSPSSGIYQETQYF

size: few
V: TRBV7-8
CDR3: CASSLSDGGGETQYF

size: many
V: TRBV28
CDR3: CASRPGQGAFVGGELFF

size: few
V: TRBV9
CDR3: CASSVMARGNTGELFF

size: many
V: TRBV30
CDR3: CAWSRDSSNQPQHF

size: few
V: TRBV4-2
CDR3: CASSQGPAGGDLTAFF

size: -
V: TRBV29-1
CDR3: CSVKSGSGGNQPQHF

size: many
V: TRBV30
CDR3: CACGAESSYNEQFF

size: -
V: TRBV19
CDR3: CASRDRDRSGGGANVLTF

size: many
V: TRBV24-1
CDR3: CATSDAGLQETQYF

size: many
V: TRBV7-2
CDR3: CASSVTRLVYEQYF

size: many
V: TRBV5-8
CDR3: CASSLQGAEGYTF

size: -
V: TRBV6-1
CDR3: CASSQLAGGFTGELFF

size: -
V: TRBV19
CDR3: CASSTGQALGPQHF

size: few
V: TRBV30
CDR3: CAGTGRQGGYTF

size: many
V: TRBV12-3/TRBV12-4
CDR3: CASRATGLTEAFF

size: many
V: TRBV27
CDR3: CASSLGDRGPYGYTF

size: many
V: TRBV9
CDR3: CASSVVYPGEDGYTF

size: many
V: TRBV5-1
CDR3: CASSLSGRASDTQYF

size: -
V: TRBV5-1
CDR3: CASSANREDTEAFF

size: many
V: TRBV3-1
CDR3: CASSQGYGYEQYF

size: -
V: TRBV29-1
CDR3: CSVWGGDEAFF

size: -
V: TRBV19
CDR3: CASSIAGFNQPQHF

size: few
V: TRBV4-2
CDR3: CASSPNAGVTDTQYF

size: many
V: TRBV20-1
CDR3: CSARSTTWDRLTDTQYF

size: many
V: TRBV29-1
CDR3: CSVLTGQGGTEAFF

size: many
V: TRBV5-8
CDR3: CASSLADRGETQYF

size: many
V: TRBV3-1
CDR3: CASSQVGYTEAFF

size: few
V: TRBV11-2
CDR3: CASSQAGTGAREQYF

size: many
V: TRBV7-2
CDR3: CASSLGGLAGPLLSYEQYF

size: many
V: TRBV13
CDR3: CASSPEKGWTSGSGEQFF

size: many
V: TRBV7-2
CDR3: CASSRPSAQETQYF

size: many
V: TRBV20-1
CDR3: CSARDRDKLYGYTF

size: few
V: TRBV10-2
CDR3: CASSERQSNQPQHF

size: many
V: TRBV6-1
CDR3: CASRETGGRETQYF

size: few
V: TRBV5-4
CDR3: CASRSTSGATGELFF

size: many
V: TRBV7-2
CDR3: CASSFGDGTYEQYF

size: many
V: TRBV11-1
CDR3: CASSLNGEYNEQFF

size: -
V: TRBV13
CDR3: CASSLRDNHYEQYF

size: -
V: TRBV9
CDR3: CASSVRGDLAKNIQYF